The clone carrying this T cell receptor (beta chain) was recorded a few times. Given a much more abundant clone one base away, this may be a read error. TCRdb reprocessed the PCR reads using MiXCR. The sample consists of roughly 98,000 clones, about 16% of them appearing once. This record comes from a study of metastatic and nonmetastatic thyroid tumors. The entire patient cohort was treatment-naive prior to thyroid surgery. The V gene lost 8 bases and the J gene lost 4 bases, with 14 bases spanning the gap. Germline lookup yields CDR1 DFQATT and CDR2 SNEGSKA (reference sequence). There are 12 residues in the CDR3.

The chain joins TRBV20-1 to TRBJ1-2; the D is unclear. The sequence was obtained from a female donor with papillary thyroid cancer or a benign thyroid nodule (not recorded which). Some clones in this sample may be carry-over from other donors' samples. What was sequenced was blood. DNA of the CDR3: TGCAGTCGGGGTGGAAGTTCCTATGGCTACACCTTC. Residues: CSRGGSSYGYTF.